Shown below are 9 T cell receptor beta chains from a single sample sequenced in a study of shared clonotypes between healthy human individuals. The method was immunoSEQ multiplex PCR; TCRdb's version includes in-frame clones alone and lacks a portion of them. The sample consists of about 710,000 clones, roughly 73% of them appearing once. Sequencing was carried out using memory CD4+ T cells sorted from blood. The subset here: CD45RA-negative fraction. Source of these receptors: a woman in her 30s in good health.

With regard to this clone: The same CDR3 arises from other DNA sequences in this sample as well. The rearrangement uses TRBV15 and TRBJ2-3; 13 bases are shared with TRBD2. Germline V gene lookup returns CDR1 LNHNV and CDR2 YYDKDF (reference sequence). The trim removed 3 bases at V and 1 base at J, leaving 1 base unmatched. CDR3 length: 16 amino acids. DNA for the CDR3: TGTGCCACCAGCAGTGGACTAGCGGGAGGCACAGATACGCAGTATTTT. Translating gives CATSSGLAGGTDTQYF.

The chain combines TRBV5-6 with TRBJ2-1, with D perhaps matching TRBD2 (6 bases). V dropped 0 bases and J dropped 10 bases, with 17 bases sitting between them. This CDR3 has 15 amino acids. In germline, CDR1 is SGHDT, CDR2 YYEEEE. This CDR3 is CASSLGGTPWMEQFF. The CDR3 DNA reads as TGTGCCAGCAGCTTGGGAGGGACTCCCTGGATGGAGCAGTTCTTC.

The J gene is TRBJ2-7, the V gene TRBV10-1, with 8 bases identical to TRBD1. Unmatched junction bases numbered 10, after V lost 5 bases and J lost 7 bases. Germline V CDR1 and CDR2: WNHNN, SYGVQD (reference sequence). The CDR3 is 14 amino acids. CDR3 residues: CASSSGQGVSEQYF. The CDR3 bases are TGCGCCAGCAGTTCCGGACAGGGTGTATCGGAGCAGTACTTC.

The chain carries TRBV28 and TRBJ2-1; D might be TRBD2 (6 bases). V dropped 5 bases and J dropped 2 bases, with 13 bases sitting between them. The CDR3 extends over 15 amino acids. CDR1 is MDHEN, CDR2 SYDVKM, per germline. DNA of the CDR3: TGTGCCAGCAGTCGAGCGGGCGCTACCTACAATGAGCAGTTCTTC. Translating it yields CASSRAGATYNEQFF.

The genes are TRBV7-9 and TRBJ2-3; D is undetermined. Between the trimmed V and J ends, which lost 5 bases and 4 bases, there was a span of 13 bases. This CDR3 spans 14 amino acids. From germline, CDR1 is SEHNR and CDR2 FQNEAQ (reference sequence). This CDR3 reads CASSIRTIADTQYF. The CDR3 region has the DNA TGTGCCAGCAGCATCCGGACCATCGCAGATACGCAGTATTTT.

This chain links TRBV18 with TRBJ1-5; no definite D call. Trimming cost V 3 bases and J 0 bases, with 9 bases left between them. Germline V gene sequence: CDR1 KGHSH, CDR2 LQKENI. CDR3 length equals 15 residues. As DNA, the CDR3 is TGTGCCAGCTCACCGAAGACGGGTAGCAATCAGCCCCAGCATTTT. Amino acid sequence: CASSPKTGSNQPQHF.

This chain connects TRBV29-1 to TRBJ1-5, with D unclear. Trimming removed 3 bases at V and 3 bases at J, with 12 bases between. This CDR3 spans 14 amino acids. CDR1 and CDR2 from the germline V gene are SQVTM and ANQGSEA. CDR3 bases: TGCAGCGTTGAGAAGGCAGTATACAATCAGCCCCAGCATTTT. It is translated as CSVEKAVYNQPQHF.

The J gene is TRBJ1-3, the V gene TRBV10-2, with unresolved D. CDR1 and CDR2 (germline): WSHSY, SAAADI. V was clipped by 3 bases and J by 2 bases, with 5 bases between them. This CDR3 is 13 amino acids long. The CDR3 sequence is CASSDNAGNTIYF. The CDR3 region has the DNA TGCGCCAGCAGTGACAACGCTGGAAACACCATATATTTT.

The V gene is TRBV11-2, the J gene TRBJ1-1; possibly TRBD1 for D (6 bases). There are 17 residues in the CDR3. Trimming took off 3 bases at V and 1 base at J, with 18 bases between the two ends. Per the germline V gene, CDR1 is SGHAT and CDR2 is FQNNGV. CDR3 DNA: TGTGCCAGCAGCTTCCAAGCGGGGGGGCCCAAGAACACTGAAGCTTTCTTT. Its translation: CASSFQAGGPKNTEAFF. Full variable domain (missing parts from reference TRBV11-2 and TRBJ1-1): EAGVAQSPRYKIIEKRQSVAFWCNPISGHATLYWYQQILGQGPKLLIQFQNNGVVDDSQLPKDRFSAERLKGVDSTLKIQPAKLEDSAVYLCASSFQAGGPKNTEAFFGQGTRLTVV.